This T cell receptor beta chain was profiled in a study of cytomegalovirus exposure and HLA in healthy donors. About this clone itself: Antigen unknown.

Trimming pared 2 bases from V and 2 bases from J, leaving 13 bases between. This CDR3 is built from 15 residues. In germline, CDR1 is SGHTA, CDR2 FQGNSA. The study's findings and limits: Cytomegalovirus association was listed for 164 TCR beta chains. There were a few CMV-associated chains whose specificity for CMV antigens was confirmed in vitro. It was reported that the classifier diagnosed cytomegalovirus status with high specificity and sensitivity in both the original and validation cohorts.

Here immunoSEQ multiplex PCR was the method, and the copy in TCRdb shows in-frame clones only, minus some. The sample has under 85,000 clones, less than 95% seen once; the top ten hold approximately 3.6%. The receptor was isolated from a woman aged 18-29 years in good health and CMV-seropositive. The specimen was PBMCs. This chain connects TRBV7-2 to TRBJ2-7; D possibly corresponds to TRBD1 (6 bases). CDR3 in DNA: TGTGCCAGCAGCTTAAATGGACAGATGACCTACGAGCAGTACTTC. Its protein product is CASSLNGQMTYEQYF.